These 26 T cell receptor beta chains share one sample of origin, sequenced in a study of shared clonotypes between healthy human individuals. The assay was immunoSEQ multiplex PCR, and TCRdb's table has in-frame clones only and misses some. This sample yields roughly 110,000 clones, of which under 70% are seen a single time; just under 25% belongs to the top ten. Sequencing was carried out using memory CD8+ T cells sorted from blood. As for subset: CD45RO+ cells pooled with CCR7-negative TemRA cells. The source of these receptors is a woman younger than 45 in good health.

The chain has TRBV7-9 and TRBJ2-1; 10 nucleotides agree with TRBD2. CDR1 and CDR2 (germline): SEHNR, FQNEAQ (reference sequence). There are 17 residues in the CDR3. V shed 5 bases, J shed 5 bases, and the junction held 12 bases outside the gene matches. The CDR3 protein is CASSLTYGAGGNNEQFF. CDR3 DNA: TGTGCCAGCAGCCTAACCTACGGAGCGGGAGGGAACAATGAGCAGTTCTTC.

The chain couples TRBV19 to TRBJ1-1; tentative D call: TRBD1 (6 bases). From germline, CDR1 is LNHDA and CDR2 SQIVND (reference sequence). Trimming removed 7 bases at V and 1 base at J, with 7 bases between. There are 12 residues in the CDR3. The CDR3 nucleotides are TGTGCCAGTAAGACAGGGAACACTGAAGCTTTCTTT. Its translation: CASKTGNTEAFF.

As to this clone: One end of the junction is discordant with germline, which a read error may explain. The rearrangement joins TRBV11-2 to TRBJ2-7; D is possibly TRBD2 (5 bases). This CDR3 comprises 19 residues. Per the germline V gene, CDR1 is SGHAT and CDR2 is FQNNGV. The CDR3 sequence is CASTLEPLGAWGGDYEQYF. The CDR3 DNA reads TGTGCCAGCACCTTAGAACCACTAGGCGCGTGGGGTGGGGATTACGAGCAGTACTTC. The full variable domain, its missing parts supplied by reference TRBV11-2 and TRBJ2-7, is EAGVAQSPRYKIIEKRQSVAFWCNPISGHATLYWYQQILGQGPKLLIQFQNNGVVDDSQLPKDRFSAERLKGVDSTLKIQPAKLEDSAVYLCASTLEPLGAWGGDYEQYFGPGTRLTVT.

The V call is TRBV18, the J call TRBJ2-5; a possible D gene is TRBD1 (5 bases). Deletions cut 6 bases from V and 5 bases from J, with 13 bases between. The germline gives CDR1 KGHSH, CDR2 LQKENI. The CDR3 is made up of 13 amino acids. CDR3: CASSERGSETQYF. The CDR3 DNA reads TGTGCCAGCTCGGAAAGGGGTAGTGAGACCCAGTACTTC.

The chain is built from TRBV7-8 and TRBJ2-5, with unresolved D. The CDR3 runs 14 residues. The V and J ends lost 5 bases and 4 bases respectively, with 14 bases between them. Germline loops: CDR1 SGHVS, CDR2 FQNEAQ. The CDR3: CASSAVGSSETQYF. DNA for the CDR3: TGTGCCAGCAGCGCGGTGGGGTCCTCAGAGACCCAGTACTTC.

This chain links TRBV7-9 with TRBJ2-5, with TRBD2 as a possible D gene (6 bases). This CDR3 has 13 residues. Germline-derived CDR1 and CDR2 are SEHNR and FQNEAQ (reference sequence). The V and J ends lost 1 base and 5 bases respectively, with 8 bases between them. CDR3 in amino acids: CASSLGDSETQYF. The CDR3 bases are TGTGCCAGCAGCTTAGGGGACTCGGAGACCCAGTACTTC.

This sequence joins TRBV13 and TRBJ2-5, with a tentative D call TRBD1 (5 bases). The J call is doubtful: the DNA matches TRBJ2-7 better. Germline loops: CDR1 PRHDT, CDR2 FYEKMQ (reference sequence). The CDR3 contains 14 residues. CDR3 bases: TGTGCCAGCAGCGGGGAAGGCAGGGCCTACGAGCAGTACTTC. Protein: CASSGEGRAYEQYF.

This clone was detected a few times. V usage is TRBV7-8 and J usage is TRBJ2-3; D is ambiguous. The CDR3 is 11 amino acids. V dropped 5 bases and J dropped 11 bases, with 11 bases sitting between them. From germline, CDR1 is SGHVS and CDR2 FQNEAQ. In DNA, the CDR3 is TGTGCCAGCAGCGCAGTCGCGGTGCAGTATTTT. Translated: CASSAVAVQYF.

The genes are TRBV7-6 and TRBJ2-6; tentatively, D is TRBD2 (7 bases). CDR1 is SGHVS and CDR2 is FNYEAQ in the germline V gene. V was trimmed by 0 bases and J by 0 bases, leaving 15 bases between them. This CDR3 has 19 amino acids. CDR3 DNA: TGTGCCAGCAGCTTAGCATCTGGCGGGGGCCTCTCTGGGGCCAACGTCCTGACTTTC. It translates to CASSLASGGGLSGANVLTF.

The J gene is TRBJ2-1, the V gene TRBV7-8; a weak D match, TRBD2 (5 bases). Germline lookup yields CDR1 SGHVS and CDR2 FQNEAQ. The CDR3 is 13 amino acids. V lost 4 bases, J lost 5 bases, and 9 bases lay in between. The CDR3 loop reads CASSSGMHNEQFF. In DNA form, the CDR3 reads TGTGCCAGCAGCTCCGGGATGCACAATGAGCAGTTCTTC.

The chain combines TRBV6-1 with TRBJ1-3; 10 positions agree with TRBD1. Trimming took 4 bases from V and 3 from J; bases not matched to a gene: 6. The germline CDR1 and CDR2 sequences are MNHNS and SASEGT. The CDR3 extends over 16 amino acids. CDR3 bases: TGTGCCAGCAGTGTCGGACAGGGGGATGGTGGAAACACCATATATTTT. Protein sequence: CASSVGQGDGGNTIYF.

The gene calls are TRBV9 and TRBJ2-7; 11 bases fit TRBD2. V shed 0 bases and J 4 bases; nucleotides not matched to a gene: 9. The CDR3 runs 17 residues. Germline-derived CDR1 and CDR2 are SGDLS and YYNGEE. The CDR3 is CASSVGPPGLAAYEQYF. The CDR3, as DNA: TGTGCCAGCAGCGTAGGGCCACCGGGACTAGCGGCTTACGAGCAGTACTTC. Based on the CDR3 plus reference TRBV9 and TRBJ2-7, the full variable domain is DSGVTQTPKHLITATGQRVTLRCSPRSGDLSVYWYQQSLDQGLQFLIQYYNGEERAKGNILERFSAQQFPDLHSELNLSSLELGDSALYFCASSVGPPGLAAYEQYFGPGTRLTVT.

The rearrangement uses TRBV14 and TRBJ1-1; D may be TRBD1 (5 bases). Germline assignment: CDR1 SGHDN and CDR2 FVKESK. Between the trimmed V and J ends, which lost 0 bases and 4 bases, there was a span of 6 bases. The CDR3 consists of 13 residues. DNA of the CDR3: TGTGCCAGCAGCCAAGATGACAGCACTGAAGCTTTCTTT. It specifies CASSQDDSTEAFF.

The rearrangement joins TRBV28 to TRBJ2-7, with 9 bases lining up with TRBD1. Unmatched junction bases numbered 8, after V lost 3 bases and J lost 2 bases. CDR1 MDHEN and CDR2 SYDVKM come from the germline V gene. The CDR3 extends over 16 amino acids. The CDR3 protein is CASSLFRTGDPYEQYF. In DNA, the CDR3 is TGTGCCAGCAGTTTGTTCCGGACAGGGGATCCCTACGAGCAGTACTTC.

CDR3 nucleotides: TGTGCCAGCAGCCCGACTAGGGCCTACAATGAGCAGTTCTTC. Translated: CASSPTRAYNEQFF. This chain uses TRBV7-2 with TRBJ2-1, with a possible D match to TRBD2 (6 bases). This CDR3 has 14 residues. Per germline, CDR1 SGHTA and CDR2 FQGNSA. The V end lost 5 bases, the J end lost 2 bases, and 10 bases lay between the germline ends.

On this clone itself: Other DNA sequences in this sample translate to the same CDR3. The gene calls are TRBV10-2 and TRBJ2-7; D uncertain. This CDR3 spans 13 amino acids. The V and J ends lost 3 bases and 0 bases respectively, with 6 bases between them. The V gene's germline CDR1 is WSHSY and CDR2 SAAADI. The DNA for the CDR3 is TGCGCCAGCAGTGAAGGGCACTCCTACGAGCAGTACTTC. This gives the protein CASSEGHSYEQYF.

In DNA, the CDR3 is TGCGCCAGCAGCCTCCGGGACAGGGCGATCGAGCAGTACTTC. Protein product: CASSLRDRAIEQYF. The chain combines TRBV4-1 with TRBJ2-7; 9 nucleotides align to TRBD1. V shed 4 bases and J 6 bases; nucleotides not matched to a gene: 7. Germline assignment: CDR1 MGHRA and CDR2 YSYEKL. CDR3 length: 14 residues.

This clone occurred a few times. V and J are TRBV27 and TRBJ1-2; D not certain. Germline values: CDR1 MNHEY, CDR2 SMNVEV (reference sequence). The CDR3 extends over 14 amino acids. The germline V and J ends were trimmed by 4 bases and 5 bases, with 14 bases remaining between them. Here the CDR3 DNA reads TGTGCCAGCAGTTCGGCCAGCCTTGGGTATGGCTACACCTTC. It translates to CASSSASLGYGYTF.

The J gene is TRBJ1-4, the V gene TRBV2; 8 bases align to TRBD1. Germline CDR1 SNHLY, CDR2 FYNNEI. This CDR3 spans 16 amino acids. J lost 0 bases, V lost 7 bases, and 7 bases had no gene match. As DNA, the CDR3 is TGTGCCAGCACCGCCAGGGGGCCCGCAACTAATGAAAAACTGTTTTTT. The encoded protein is CASTARGPATNEKLFF.

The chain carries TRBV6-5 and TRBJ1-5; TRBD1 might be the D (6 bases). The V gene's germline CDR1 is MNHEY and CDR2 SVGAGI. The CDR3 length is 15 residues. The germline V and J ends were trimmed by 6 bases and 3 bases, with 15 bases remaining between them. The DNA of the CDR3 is TGTGCCAGCAGAAAAACAGGGTTGGACAATCAGCCCCAGCATTTT. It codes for CASRKTGLDNQPQHF.

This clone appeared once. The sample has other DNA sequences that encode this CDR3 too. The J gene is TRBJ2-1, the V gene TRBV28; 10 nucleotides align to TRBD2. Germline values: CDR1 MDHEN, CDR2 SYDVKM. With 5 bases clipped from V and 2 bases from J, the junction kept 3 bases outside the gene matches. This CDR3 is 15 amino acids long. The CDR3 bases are TGTGCCAGCAGTCGGACTAGCGGAACCTACAATGAGCAGTTCTTC. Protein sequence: CASSRTSGTYNEQFF.

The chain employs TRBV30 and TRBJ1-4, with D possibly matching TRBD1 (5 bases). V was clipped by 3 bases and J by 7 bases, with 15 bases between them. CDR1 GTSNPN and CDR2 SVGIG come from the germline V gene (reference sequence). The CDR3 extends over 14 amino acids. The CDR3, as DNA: TGTGCCTGGAGGGGAGGGGCGTGGGGTGAAAAACTGTTTTTT. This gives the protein CAWRGGAWGEKLFF.

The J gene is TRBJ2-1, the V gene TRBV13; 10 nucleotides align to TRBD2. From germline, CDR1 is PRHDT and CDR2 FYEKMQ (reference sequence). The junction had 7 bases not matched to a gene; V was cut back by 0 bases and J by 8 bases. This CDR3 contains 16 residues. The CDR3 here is CASSLGSSGSNYEQFF. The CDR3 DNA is TGTGCCAGCAGCTTAGGATCTAGCGGGAGTAACTATGAGCAGTTCTTC.

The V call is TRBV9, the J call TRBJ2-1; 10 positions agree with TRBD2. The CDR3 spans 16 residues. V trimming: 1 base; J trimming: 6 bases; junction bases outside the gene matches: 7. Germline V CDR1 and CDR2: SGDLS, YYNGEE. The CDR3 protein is CASSVMGSGRSNEQFF. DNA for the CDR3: TGTGCCAGCAGCGTAATGGGTAGCGGGAGGAGCAATGAGCAGTTCTTC.

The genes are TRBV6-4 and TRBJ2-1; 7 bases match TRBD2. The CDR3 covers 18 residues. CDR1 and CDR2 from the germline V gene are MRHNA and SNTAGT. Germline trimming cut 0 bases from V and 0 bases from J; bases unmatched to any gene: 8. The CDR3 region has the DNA TGTGCCAGCAGTGACTCGCCGTGGCTAGCGGACTCCTACAATGAGCAGTTCTTC. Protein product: CASSDSPWLADSYNEQFF.

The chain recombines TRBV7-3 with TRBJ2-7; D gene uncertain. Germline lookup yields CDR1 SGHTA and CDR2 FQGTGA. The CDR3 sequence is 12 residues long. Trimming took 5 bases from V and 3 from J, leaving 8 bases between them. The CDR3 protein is CASSPFRYEQYF. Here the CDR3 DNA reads TGTGCCAGCAGCCCCTTCCGCTACGAGCAGTACTTC.